Listed here are 22 T cell receptor beta chains from one sample, sequenced in a study of shared clonotypes between healthy human individuals. The method was immunoSEQ multiplex PCR; TCRdb's version includes in-frame clones alone and lacks a portion of them. The sample lists approximately 1.4 million clones; around 98% were seen once. Sequenced: naive CD4+ T cells sorted from blood. Subset given: CD45RA+ positively selected. These receptors were collected from a man younger than 40 in good health.

This rearrangement joins TRBV10-3 to TRBJ2-4, with 8 bases that match TRBD2. Germline-derived CDR1 and CDR2 are ENHRY and SYGVKD. The J segment lost 3 bases and the V segment lost 5 bases, leaving 6 bases of the junction unmatched. The CDR3 is 15 residues long. This CDR3 is CAISSGRVDKNIQYF. The CDR3 nucleotides are TGTGCCATCAGTTCCGGGAGGGTTGACAAAAACATTCAGTACTTC.

About this clone: This specimen includes other DNA sequences encoding the same CDR3. The chain employs TRBV18 and TRBJ2-2; the D is unclear. Germline loops: CDR1 KGHSH, CDR2 LQKENI. V was clipped by 3 bases and J by 0 bases, with 2 bases between them. The CDR3 runs to 13 residues. CDR3 in DNA: TGTGCCAGCTCACCCTCGAACACCGGGGAGCTGTTTTTT. This gives the protein CASSPSNTGELFF. The full variable domain, rest sourced from reference TRBV18 and TRBJ2-2, is NAGVMQNPRHLVRRRGQEARLRCSPMKGHSHVYWYRQLPEEGLKFMVYLQKENIIDESGMPKERFSAEFPKEGPSILRIQQVVRGDSAAYFCASSPSNTGELFFGEGSRLTVL.

CDR3 region: CSVEEQGNQPQHF. In nucleotides, the CDR3 is TGCAGCGTTGAAGAGCAGGGAAATCAGCCCCAGCATTTT. V usage is TRBV29-1 and J usage is TRBJ1-5, with D tentatively TRBD1 (5 bases). This CDR3 has 13 amino acids. Trimming shortened V by 0 bases and J by 4 bases, and 7 bases separated the two germline ends. Germline CDR1 reads SQVTM; CDR2 reads ANQGSEA. Variable domain in full (rest from reference TRBV29-1 and TRBJ1-5): SAVISQKPSRDICQRGTSLTIQCQVDSQVTMMFWYRQQPGQSLTLIATANQGSEATYESGFVIDKFPISRPNLTFSTLTVSNMSPEDSSIYLCSVEEQGNQPQHFGDGTRLSIL.

This chain's CDR3 is CASGLSLRGLAVSTDTQYF. The CDR3, as DNA: TGTGCTAGTGGTTTGTCCTTGAGGGGACTAGCGGTTAGCACAGATACGCAGTATTTT. This chain joins TRBV12-5 and TRBJ2-3; 11 bases map to TRBD2. The CDR3 totals 19 residues. Trimming took 2 bases from V and 0 from J; bases not matched to a gene: 10. Germline assignment: CDR1 LGHNT and CDR2 FRNRAP.

This chain uses TRBV25-1 with TRBJ2-7, with unresolved D. Germline V CDR1 and CDR2: MGHDK, SYGVNS. The germline V and J ends were trimmed by 6 bases and 0 bases, with 9 bases remaining between them. The length of the CDR3 is 13 residues. CDR3 protein: CASRDPSSYEQYF. The CDR3 region has the DNA TGTGCCAGCAGAGACCCGAGCTCCTACGAGCAGTACTTC.

The CDR3 region has the DNA TGTGCCAGCAGCCCCGGCGGGAGCCGGGGCAATGAGCAGTTCTTC. This codes for CASSPGGSRGNEQFF. This chain uses TRBV9 with TRBJ2-1; 7 bases agree with TRBD2. CDR1 is SGDLS, CDR2 YYNGEE, per germline. V dropped 4 bases and J dropped 6; count of bases not matched to a gene: 10. There are 15 residues in the CDR3.

The V and J genes are TRBV27 and TRBJ2-6; maybe TRBD1 (5 bases). Trimming removed 6 bases from V and 0 bases from J, with 15 bases in between. The CDR3 is 17 amino acids. The germline CDR1 and CDR2 sequences are MNHEY and SMNVEV (reference sequence). Here the CDR3 DNA reads TGTGCCAGCAGCAAGGAAACAGGTCGCTCTGGGGCCAACGTCCTGACTTTC. It encodes CASSKETGRSGANVLTF.

With regard to this clone: Other DNA sequences in the same sample also yield this CDR3. CDR3 protein: CASSVAGSTYEQYF. The CDR3 DNA reads TGTGCCAGCAGCGTAGCGGGCTCTACTTACGAGCAGTACTTC. The chain uses TRBV9 and TRBJ2-7; D remains ambiguous. This CDR3 is 14 amino acids long. Germline CDR1 SGDLS, CDR2 YYNGEE. V was clipped by 0 bases and J by 4 bases, with 11 bases between them.

As to this clone: The sample holds other DNA sequences that translate to the same CDR3. The chain couples TRBV19 to TRBJ2-7; 10 nucleotides align to TRBD2. Germline CDR1 reads LNHDA; CDR2 reads SQIVND (reference sequence). With 1 base clipped from V and 3 bases from J, the junction kept 0 bases outside the gene matches. The CDR3 extends over 14 amino acids. The CDR3 spells CASSIGLAGYEQYF. The CDR3 DNA is TGTGCCAGTAGTATAGGACTAGCGGGCTACGAGCAGTACTTC.

The chain employs TRBV25-1 and TRBJ2-5, with TRBD1 matching over 12 bases. Trimming at V came to 3 bases and at J to 3 bases, leaving 5 bases not matched to a gene. This CDR3 spans 16 amino acids. CDR1 and CDR2 from the germline V gene are MGHDK and SYGVNS. The CDR3 sequence: CASSDGDRGREETQYF. For the CDR3, the DNA is TGTGCCAGCAGTGATGGGGACAGGGGGCGTGAAGAGACCCAGTACTTC.

This chain uses TRBV7-3 with TRBJ2-1, with a weak D call TRBD1 (5 bases). V lost 2 bases to trimming and J lost 3 bases, with 8 bases between them. CDR1 and CDR2 (germline): SGHTA, FQGTGA. The CDR3 extends over 14 amino acids. The CDR3 DNA is TGTGCCAGCAGCTTACAGGGTCACTACAATGAGCAGTTCTTC. Translation gives CASSLQGHYNEQFF.

A word on this clone: Different DNA sequences within this sample yield the same CDR3. J is TRBJ1-5 and V is TRBV6-6; no definite D call. Germline V gene lookup returns CDR1 MNHNY and CDR2 SVGAGI (reference sequence). Trimming shortened V by 2 bases and J by 4 bases, and 3 bases separated the two germline ends. The CDR3 runs to 12 residues. Here the CDR3 reads CASSYGNQPQHF. The CDR3 DNA reads as TGTGCCAGCAGTTACGGTAATCAGCCCCAGCATTTT.

With respect to this clone: Other DNA sequences in the sample encode the same CDR3. The chain combines TRBV11-2 with TRBJ2-4; 7 bases map to TRBD1. The germline gives CDR1 SGHAT, CDR2 FQNNGV. V shed 5 bases and J 6 bases; nucleotides not matched to a gene: 1. The CDR3 is made up of 12 amino acids. CDR3 sequence (DNA): TGTGCCAGCAGCCCAGGGGGAAACATTCAGTACTTC. Encoded protein: CASSPGGNIQYF.

The chain couples TRBV5-1 to TRBJ2-1; TRBD2 aligns across 8 bases. The CDR3 totals 14 residues. CDR1 and CDR2 (germline): SGHRS, YFSETQ. V was pared by 4 bases and J by 4 bases, with 4 bases of the junction left unmatched. CDR3 DNA: TGCGCCAGCAGCGTTAGCGGGAATTACAATGAGCAGTTCTTC. Protein sequence: CASSVSGNYNEQFF.

About this clone itself: Other DNA variants within this sample encode the same CDR3. V and J are TRBV5-1 and TRBJ1-1, with a possible D match to TRBD1 (6 bases). Germline V gene sequence: CDR1 SGHRS, CDR2 YFSETQ. The CDR3 runs to 14 residues. The ends were cut back, 0 bases at V and 2 bases at J, with 8 bases in the middle. CDR3 nucleotides: TGCGCCAGCAGCTTGGCGGGACAAAACACTGAAGCTTTCTTT. Protein product: CASSLAGQNTEAFF.

V and J are TRBV5-1 and TRBJ1-3, with D possibly matching TRBD1 (5 bases). The V and J ends lost 4 bases and 4 bases respectively, with 9 bases between them. Germline CDR1 reads SGHRS; CDR2 reads YFSETQ. This CDR3 is built from 13 residues. This CDR3 is CASSDSDGNTIYF. The CDR3 region has the DNA TGCGCCAGCAGCGACAGTGACGGAAACACCATATATTTT. The variable domain in full, with the rest retrieved from reference TRBV5-1 and TRBJ1-3, is KAGVTQTPRYLIKTRGQQVTLSCSPISGHRSVSWYQQTPGQGLQFLFEYFSETQRNKGNFPGRFSGRQFSNSRSEMNVSTLELGDSALYLCASSDSDGNTIYFGEGSWLTVV.

The chain is built from TRBV7-9 and TRBJ2-7; no clear D gene. V lost 3 bases and J lost 0, with 18 bases in between. The CDR3 is 17 residues long. The germline gives CDR1 SEHNR, CDR2 FQNEAQ (reference sequence). The CDR3 reads CASSFVGPRHFSYEQYF. The CDR3 DNA reads TGTGCCAGCAGCTTTGTCGGCCCGAGACACTTCTCCTACGAGCAGTACTTC.

The rearrangement links TRBV6-1 to TRBJ1-2; D gene ambiguous. This CDR3 contains 14 residues. Per the germline V gene, CDR1 is MNHNS and CDR2 is SASEGT. The ends were cut back, 2 bases at V and 2 bases at J, with 9 bases in the middle. The CDR3 here is CASSERPGNYGYTF. In DNA form, the CDR3 reads TGTGCCAGCAGTGAAAGGCCCGGGAACTATGGCTACACCTTC.

This clone appeared a single time. The sample holds other DNA sequences that translate to the same CDR3. The chain carries TRBV11-3 and TRBJ2-7; 8 bases agree with TRBD2. The germline V gene has CDR1 SGHNT and CDR2 YENEEA. Losses at the gene ends were 4 bases for V and 0 bases for J; bases not matched to a gene: 2. CDR3 length: 14 residues. Written as DNA, the CDR3 is TGTGCCAGCAGCTCTGGGACTAGCTCCTACGAGCAGTACTTC. This sequence encodes CASSSGTSSYEQYF.

The V and J genes are TRBV28 and TRBJ2-5, with D unclear. The CDR3 covers 12 residues. Germline CDR1 and CDR2: MDHEN and SYDVKM. The V gene lost 4 bases and the J gene lost 5 bases, with 8 bases spanning the gap. CDR3 loop: CASSWVGETQYF. The DNA for the CDR3 is TGTGCCAGCAGTTGGGTAGGGGAGACCCAGTACTTC.

This clone has a single count. For the CDR3, the DNA is TGTGCCAGCAGCGTCGACAGTTTCCGAAACACCATATATTTT. This encodes CASSVDSFRNTIYF. The chain recombines TRBV9 with TRBJ1-3; a possible D gene is TRBD1 (5 bases). The V gene's germline CDR1 is SGDLS and CDR2 YYNGEE. CDR3 size: 14 residues. V lost 2 bases and J lost 5, with 11 bases in between.

V gene TRBV20-1 combines with J gene TRBJ2-7; 8 bases map to TRBD1. J was trimmed by 5 bases and V by 6 bases; bases with no gene match: 3. The CDR3 has 11 amino acids. Germline V CDR1 and CDR2: DFQATT, SNEGSKA (reference sequence). The CDR3 DNA follows: TGCAGTGCCGCGACAGGGGACGAGCAGTACTTC. It specifies CSAATGDEQYF.